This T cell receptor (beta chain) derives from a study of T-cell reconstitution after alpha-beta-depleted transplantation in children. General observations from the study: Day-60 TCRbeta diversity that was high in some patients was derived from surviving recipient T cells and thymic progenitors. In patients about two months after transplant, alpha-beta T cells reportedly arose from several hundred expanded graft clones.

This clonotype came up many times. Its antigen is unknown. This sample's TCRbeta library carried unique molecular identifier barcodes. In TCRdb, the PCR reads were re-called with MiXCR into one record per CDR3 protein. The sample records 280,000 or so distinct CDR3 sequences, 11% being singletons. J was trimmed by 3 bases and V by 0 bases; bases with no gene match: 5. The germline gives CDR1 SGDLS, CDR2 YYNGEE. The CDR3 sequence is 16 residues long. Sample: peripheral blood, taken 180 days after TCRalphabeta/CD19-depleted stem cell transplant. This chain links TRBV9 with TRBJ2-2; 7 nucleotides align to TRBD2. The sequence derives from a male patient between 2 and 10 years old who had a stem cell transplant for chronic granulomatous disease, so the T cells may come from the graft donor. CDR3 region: CASSVVGSGYTGELFF. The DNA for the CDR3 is TGTGCCAGCAGCGTAGTTGGTAGCGGGTACACCGGGGAGCTGTTTTTT.